Given below is one TCR beta chain in context. This entry is derived from a study of T cell responses to AZD1222 COVID-19 vaccine. Measured with immunoSEQ multiplex PCR; TCRdb has only the in-frame clones, and not every one. The table shows 140,000 to 150,000 clones, with approximately 91% occurring only once. The CDR3 consists of 16 residues. Germline V gene data show CDR1 as SGHTA and CDR2 as FQGTGA. V lost 3 bases to trimming and J lost 8 bases; unmatched junction nucleotides: 5. This clonotype was sampled from an adult who received the MenACWY meningococcal vaccine as a control. The chain joins TRBV7-3 to TRBJ1-6, with TRBD1 matching 12 bases. The sequencing here drew on peripheral blood, taken 28 days after the second dose of the MenACWY control vaccine. CDR3 protein: CASSFRGTGGYSPLHF. The CDR3 DNA reads as TGTGCCAGCAGCTTCAGGGGGACAGGGGGCTATTCACCCCTCCACTTT.